Listed here is a single T cell receptor beta chain. Enrolment of Seattle patients took place during active infection, and they were followed longitudinally. These data belong to a study of blood T cell repertoires in COVID-19. Across the study: The United States, Italy and Spain supplied acute and convalescent COVID-19 samples. The analysed material was cDNA or gDNA that came from T cells, B-cell-depleted T cells, or PBMCs.

The CDR3 is 17 residues long. Trimming stripped 3 bases from V and 6 bases from J, with 20 bases between. Germline V gene sequence: CDR1 KGHDR, CDR2 SFDVKD. Sequencing used immunoSEQ multiplex PCR; TCRdb keeps in-frame clones, though not all of them. The repertoire holds 97,000 or so clones, roughly nine tenths seen once, with around 5% in the top ten. The TCR originated in a woman aged 45-65 years with COVID-19, enrolled during active disease. What was sequenced was peripheral blood. The rearrangement uses TRBV24-1 and TRBJ2-1; tentatively, D is TRBD1 (5 bases). The CDR3 reads CATSDQSPGKFFNEQFF. The DNA for the CDR3 is TGTGCCACCAGTGATCAGAGTCCAGGGAAGTTCTTCAATGAGCAGTTCTTC.